The 20 T cell receptor beta chains presented below share a single source sample, sequenced in a study of blood T cell repertoires in COVID-19. Clones were read by immunoSEQ multiplex PCR, and TCRdb kept only the in-frame ones, dropping some. In the table there are about 210,000 clones, just over 90% of which are singletons. The sample was peripheral blood. Receptors originate from a man aged 25-45 years with acute or convalescent COVID-19.

The chain carries TRBV28 and TRBJ1-2; tentative D call: TRBD1 (6 bases). CDR1 is MDHEN and CDR2 is SYDVKM in the germline V gene. There are 17 residues in the CDR3. The germline V and J ends were trimmed by 8 bases and 5 bases, with 27 bases remaining between them. CDR3 nucleotides: TGTGCCAGCGGAAGATCAGGGGTCCGGAGAATTGGGTATGGCTACACCTTC. This sequence encodes CASGRSGVRRIGYGYTF.

The rearrangement joins TRBV2 to TRBJ1-2; 7 nucleotides agree with TRBD1. J gave up 4 bases and V 8 bases, and 13 bases lay outside the gene matches. There are 15 residues in the CDR3. Germline CDR1 reads SNHLY; CDR2 reads FYNNEI. CDR3 amino acids: CASPQGPWRAYGYTF. As DNA, the CDR3 is TGTGCCAGCCCACAGGGGCCTTGGAGGGCCTATGGCTACACCTTC.

The chain couples TRBV5-1 to TRBJ2-5; D call uncertain. Per germline, CDR1 SGHRS and CDR2 YFSETQ. The CDR3 spans 14 residues. V lost 0 bases to trimming and J lost 4 bases, with 10 bases between them. The CDR3 sequence is CASSLAPVRETQYF. CDR3 coding DNA: TGCGCCAGCAGCTTGGCGCCAGTACGAGAGACCCAGTACTTC.

The chain links TRBV19 to TRBJ1-5; 11 nucleotides match TRBD1. The trim removed 9 bases at V and 6 bases at J, leaving 4 bases unmatched. CDR3 length equals 13 residues. Germline V lookup: CDR1 LNHDA, CDR2 SQIVND (reference sequence). This CDR3 is CASRTGGVQPQHF. CDR3 bases: TGTGCCAGCAGGACAGGGGGCGTTCAGCCCCAGCATTTT.

The chain recombines TRBV11-2 with TRBJ2-7; TRBD1 agrees at 9 bases. After removal of 5 bases from V and 3 bases from J, the junction contained 5 bases not matched to a gene. The CDR3 sequence is 14 residues long. CDR1 and CDR2 from the germline V gene are SGHAT and FQNNGV. This CDR3 is CASSTGQGGYEQYF. CDR3 sequence (DNA): TGTGCCAGCAGCACGGGACAGGGAGGCTACGAGCAGTACTTC.

This chain uses TRBV19 with TRBJ2-3, with 12 nucleotides matching TRBD2. The junction had 22 bases not matched to a gene; V was cut back by 8 bases and J by 4 bases. The CDR3 contains 20 residues. CDR1 is LNHDA, CDR2 SQIVND, per germline (reference sequence). CDR3 protein: CASAPLPGLAGGRGSDTQYF. The CDR3 DNA sequence: TGTGCCAGTGCCCCTCTCCCCGGGCTAGCGGGGGGGCGGGGGTCAGATACGCAGTATTTT.

The chain employs TRBV9 and TRBJ2-1; D call uncertain. The CDR3 has 12 residues. Trimming shortened V by 3 bases and J by 9 bases, and 10 bases separated the two germline ends. CDR1 is SGDLS and CDR2 is YYNGEE in the germline V gene. As DNA, the CDR3 is TGTGCCAGCAGCGCGTACTCGGGTGAGCAGTTCTTC. It codes for CASSAYSGEQFF.

This rearrangement joins TRBV7-3 to TRBJ2-1; 7 bases match TRBD2. Germline V gene data show CDR1 as SGHTA and CDR2 as FQGTGA. This CDR3 is built from 13 residues. The trim removed 5 bases at V and 6 bases at J, leaving 4 bases unmatched. The DNA for the CDR3 is TGTGCCAGCAGCCGTGGGGGGGTCAATGAGCAGTTCTTC. Protein product: CASSRGGVNEQFF.

V is TRBV2 and J is TRBJ2-5; perhaps TRBD1 as D (6 bases). The length of the CDR3 is 14 residues. The germline gives CDR1 SNHLY, CDR2 FYNNEI. Trimming left V 6 bases short and J 0 bases short, with 11 bases between. Here the CDR3 reads CASSGQLHQETQYF. The CDR3 DNA reads as TGTGCCAGCAGCGGACAGTTACACCAAGAGACCCAGTACTTC. Full variable domain (rest looked up from reference TRBV2 and TRBJ2-5): EPEVTQTPSHQVTQMGQEVILRCVPISNHLYFYWYRQILGQKVEFLVSFYNNEISEKSEIFDDQFSVERPDGSNFTLKIRSTKLEDSAMYFCASSGQLHQETQYFGPGTRLLVL.

The rearrangement uses TRBV28 and TRBJ1-6; the D gene is possibly TRBD1 (6 bases). V lost 5 bases and J 2 bases, leaving 13 bases between the germline ends. Germline CDR1 reads MDHEN; CDR2 reads SYDVKM. The CDR3 runs to 16 residues. DNA of the CDR3: TGTGCCAGCAGTGCAGGGGATCGACCCTATAATTCACCCCTCCACTTT. This gives the protein CASSAGDRPYNSPLHF.

This clone appeared a single time. The chain joins TRBV28 to TRBJ1-3; maybe TRBD1 (5 bases). V gave up 6 bases and J gave up 4 bases, with 10 bases separating them. The CDR3 is 13 amino acids. CDR1 MDHEN and CDR2 SYDVKM come from the germline V gene. For the CDR3, the DNA is TGTGCCAGCAGAACACCAGGGGGAAACACCATATATTTT. Translating it yields CASRTPGGNTIYF.

The V call is TRBV7-9, the J call TRBJ1-3; D is perhaps TRBD1 (6 bases). Germline V gives CDR1 SEHNR, CDR2 FQNEAQ (reference sequence). V dropped 5 bases and J dropped 0 bases, with 11 bases sitting between them. The CDR3 is 15 residues long. The CDR3 spells CASSQRTVSGNTIYF. DNA of the CDR3: TGTGCCAGCAGCCAAAGGACAGTCTCTGGAAACACCATATATTTT.

This clone is a singleton in its sample. The gene calls are TRBV27 and TRBJ1-5; 9 positions agree with TRBD1. The germline CDR1 and CDR2 sequences are MNHEY and SMNVEV (reference sequence). The trim removed 6 bases at V and 6 bases at J, leaving 6 bases unmatched. The CDR3 runs to 14 residues. DNA for the CDR3: TGTGCCAGCAGGCAGACAGGGGGTATTCAGCCCCAGCATTTT. Protein product: CASRQTGGIQPQHF.

The chain is built from TRBV25-1 and TRBJ2-6; the D gene is possibly TRBD1 (6 bases). Germline-derived CDR1 and CDR2 are MGHDK and SYGVNS. The V end lost 7 bases, the J end lost 8 bases, and 12 bases lay between the germline ends. This CDR3 region has 13 residues. The CDR3 bases are TGTGCCAGCACCCCGACAGGAACCAACGTCCTGACTTTC. Amino acids: CASTPTGTNVLTF.

The J gene is TRBJ2-3, the V gene TRBV9; D gene unclear. The V gene lost 2 bases and the J gene lost 2 bases, with 9 bases spanning the gap. CDR1 and CDR2 (germline): SGDLS, YYNGEE. CDR3 length: 14 residues. For the CDR3, the DNA is TGTGCCAGCAGCGTGGGCAGTTACACAGATACGCAGTATTTT. Encoded protein: CASSVGSYTDTQYF.

This chain links TRBV6-5 with TRBJ2-2, with D possibly being TRBD2 (5 bases). Looked up from germline, CDR1 is MNHEY and CDR2 is SVGAGI. The CDR3 sequence is 15 residues long. V was pared by 6 bases and J by 1 base, with 12 bases between. CDR3 sequence reads: CASSRRTRNTGELFF. CDR3 bases: TGTGCCAGCAGCCGACGAACTAGGAACACCGGGGAGCTGTTTTTT.

The chain employs TRBV3-1 (or the pseudogene TRBV3-2) and TRBJ2-7, with 9 bases matching TRBD1. V shed 5 bases and J 2 bases; nucleotides not matched to a gene: 7. This CDR3 has 15 residues. Per the germline V gene, CDR1 is LGHDT and CDR2 is YNNKEL (reference sequence). The CDR3 nucleotides read TGTGCCAGCAGCTTTGGGGGGACAGGGACCTACGAGCAGTACTTC. It yields the protein CASSFGGTGTYEQYF.

V is TRBV28 and J is TRBJ2-5; tentative D call: TRBD1 (6 bases). Germline V gene sequence: CDR1 MDHEN, CDR2 SYDVKM. The CDR3 totals 13 residues. Trimming shortened V by 6 bases and J by 3 bases, and 11 bases separated the two germline ends. The CDR3 is CASRGQGKETQYF. DNA of the CDR3: TGTGCCAGCAGGGGTCAGGGGAAAGAGACCCAGTACTTC. Variable domain in full (rest from reference TRBV28 and TRBJ2-5): DVKVTQSSRYLVKRTGEKVFLECVQDMDHENMFWYRQDPGLGLRLIYFSYDVKMKEKGDIPEGYSVSREKKERFSLILESASTNQTSMYLCASRGQGKETQYFGPGTRLLVL.

The chain joins TRBV30 to TRBJ2-1; TRBD2 agrees at 7 bases. After removal of 4 bases from V and 0 bases from J, the junction contained 6 bases not matched to a gene. This CDR3 has 15 residues. Germline V gene data show CDR1 as GTSNPN and CDR2 as SVGIG (reference sequence). CDR3 sequence: CAWNKRGASYNEQFF. As DNA, the CDR3 is TGTGCCTGGAACAAGCGGGGAGCCTCCTACAATGAGCAGTTCTTC.

The V and J genes are TRBV5-1 and TRBJ2-3, with D perhaps TRBD2 (6 bases). V was pared by 4 bases and J by 1 base, with 13 bases between. Germline CDR1 reads SGHRS; CDR2 reads YFSETQ. The CDR3 covers 15 residues. CDR3 amino acids: CASSQRRRGTDTQYF. The DNA of the CDR3 is TGCGCCAGCAGCCAGAGACGGAGGGGCACAGATACGCAGTATTTT.